The T cell receptor (beta chain) under discussion was sequenced for a study of cytomegalovirus exposure and HLA in healthy donors. The overall study: Earlier work reported around 110 million unique TCR beta sequences from 150 million to 200 million T cells.

This CDR3 has 16 amino acids. In germline, CDR1 is LNHNV, CDR2 YYDKDF (reference sequence). The J segment lost 4 bases and the V segment lost 5 bases, leaving 10 bases of the junction unmatched. Primers included in the PCR were 60 Vbeta and 13 Jbeta primers. Clones were read by immunoSEQ multiplex PCR, and TCRdb kept only the in-frame ones, dropping some. The repertoire holds under 250,000 clones, with 65% to 85% as singletons. The sequenced sample was PBMCs. V is TRBV15 and J is TRBJ2-1, with TRBD2 matching over 8 bases. The clonotype was recovered from a woman under 40 in good health and CMV-seronegative. The CDR3 loop reads CATSPKRGLEYNEQFF. The CDR3 DNA reads as TGTGCCACCAGCCCCAAGCGGGGACTAGAATACAATGAGCAGTTCTTC.